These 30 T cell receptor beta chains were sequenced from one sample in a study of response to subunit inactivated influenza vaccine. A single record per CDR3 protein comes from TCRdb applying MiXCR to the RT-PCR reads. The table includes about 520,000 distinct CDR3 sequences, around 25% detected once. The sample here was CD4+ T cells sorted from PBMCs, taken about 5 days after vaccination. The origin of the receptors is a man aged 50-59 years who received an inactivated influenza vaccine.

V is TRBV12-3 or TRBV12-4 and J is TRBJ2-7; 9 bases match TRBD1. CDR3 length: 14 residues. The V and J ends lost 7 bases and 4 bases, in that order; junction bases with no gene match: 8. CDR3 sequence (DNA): TGTGCCAGCAACCCACAGGGGGCGAGGTACGAGCAGTACTTC. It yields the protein CASNPQGARYEQYF.

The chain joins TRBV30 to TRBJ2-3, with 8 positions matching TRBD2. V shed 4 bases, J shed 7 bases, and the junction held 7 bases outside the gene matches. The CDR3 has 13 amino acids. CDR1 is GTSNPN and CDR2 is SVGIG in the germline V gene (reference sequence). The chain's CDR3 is CAWTRGESNTQYF. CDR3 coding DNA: TGTGCCTGGACGCGGGGGGAGTCCAATACGCAGTATTTT.

DNA for the CDR3: TGTGCCAGCAGCGCCAAGAGACAGGGGAGGATCTACGAAGATGAGCAGTTCTTC. It is translated as CASSAKRQGRIYEDEQFF. J is TRBJ2-1 and V is TRBV11-1; 8 bases are a match to TRBD1. The germline CDR1 and CDR2 sequences are SGHAT and FQDESV (reference sequence). V shed 5 bases, J shed 8 bases, and the junction held 20 bases outside the gene matches. The CDR3 consists of 18 residues.

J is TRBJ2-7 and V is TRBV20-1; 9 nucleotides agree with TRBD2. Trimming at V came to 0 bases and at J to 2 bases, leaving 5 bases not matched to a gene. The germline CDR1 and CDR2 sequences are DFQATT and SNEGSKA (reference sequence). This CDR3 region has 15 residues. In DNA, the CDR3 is TGCAGTGCTAGAGATATTCTAGCGGGAACCTACGAGCAGTACTTC. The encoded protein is CSARDILAGTYEQYF.

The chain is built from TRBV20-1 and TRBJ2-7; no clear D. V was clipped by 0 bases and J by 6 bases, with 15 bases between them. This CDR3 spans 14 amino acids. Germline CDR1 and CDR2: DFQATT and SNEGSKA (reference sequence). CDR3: CSARDPLEGSEQYF. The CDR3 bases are TGCAGTGCTAGAGATCCGCTAGAAGGTAGCGAGCAGTACTTC.

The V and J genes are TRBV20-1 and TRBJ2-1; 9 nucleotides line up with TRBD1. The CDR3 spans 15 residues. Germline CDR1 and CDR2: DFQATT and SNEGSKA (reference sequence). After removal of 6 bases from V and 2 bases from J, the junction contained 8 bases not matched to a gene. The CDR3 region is CSAATGTGTYNEQFF. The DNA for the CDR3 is TGCAGTGCCGCAACCGGGACAGGGACCTACAATGAGCAGTTCTTC.

CDR3 residues: CASSLSVSGSYEQYF. For the CDR3, the DNA is TGTGCCAGCAGTTTATCGGTCAGCGGGAGCTACGAGCAGTACTTC. V usage is TRBV27 and J usage is TRBJ2-7, with 8 bases that match TRBD2. CDR1 and CDR2 from the germline V gene are MNHEY and SMNVEV (reference sequence). CDR3 size: 15 residues. Trimming cost V 0 bases and J 3 bases; bases outside gene matches: 4.

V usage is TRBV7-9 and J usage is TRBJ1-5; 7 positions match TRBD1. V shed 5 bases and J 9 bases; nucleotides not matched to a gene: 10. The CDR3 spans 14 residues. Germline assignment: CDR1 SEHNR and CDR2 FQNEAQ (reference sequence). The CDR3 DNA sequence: TGTGCCAGCAGCCCCTCGACAGGGTCAAGGCCCCAGCATTTT. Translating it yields CASSPSTGSRPQHF.

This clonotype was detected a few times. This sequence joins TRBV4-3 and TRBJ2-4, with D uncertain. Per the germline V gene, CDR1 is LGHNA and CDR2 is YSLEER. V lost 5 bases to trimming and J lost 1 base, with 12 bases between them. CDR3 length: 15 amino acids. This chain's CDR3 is CASSFDLTAKNIQYF. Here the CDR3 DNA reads TGCGCCAGCAGCTTCGATCTAACGGCCAAAAACATTCAGTACTTC.

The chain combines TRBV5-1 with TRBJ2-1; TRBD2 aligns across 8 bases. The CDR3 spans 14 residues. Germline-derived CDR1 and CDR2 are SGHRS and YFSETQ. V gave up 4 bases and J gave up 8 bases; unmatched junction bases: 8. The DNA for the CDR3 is TGCGCCAGCAGCGTAGCACTAGCGGCATATGAGCAGTTCTTC. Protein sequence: CASSVALAAYEQFF. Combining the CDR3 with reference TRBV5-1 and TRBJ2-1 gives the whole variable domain KAGVTQTPRYLIKTRGQQVTLSCSPISGHRSVSWYQQTPGQGLQFLFEYFSETQRNKGNFPGRFSGRQFSNSRSEMNVSTLELGDSALYLCASSVALAAYEQFFGPGTRLTVL.

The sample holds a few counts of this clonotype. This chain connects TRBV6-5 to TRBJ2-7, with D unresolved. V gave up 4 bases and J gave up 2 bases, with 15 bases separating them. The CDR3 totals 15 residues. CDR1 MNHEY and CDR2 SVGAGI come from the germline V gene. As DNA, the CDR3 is TGTGCCAGCAGTTCGAGGTTACGCAGGCCCTACGAGCAGTACTTC. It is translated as CASSSRLRRPYEQYF.

This CDR3 reads CASSYNPGGVNTEAFF. The CDR3, as DNA: TGTGCCAGCAGTTACAACCCAGGGGGGGTGAACACTGAAGCTTTCTTT. The rearrangement links TRBV6-2 or TRBV6-3 to TRBJ1-1; 7 bases are a match to TRBD1. Germline values: CDR1 MNHEY, CDR2 SVGEGT. There are 16 residues in the CDR3. J lost 0 bases, V lost 2 bases, and 6 bases had no gene match.

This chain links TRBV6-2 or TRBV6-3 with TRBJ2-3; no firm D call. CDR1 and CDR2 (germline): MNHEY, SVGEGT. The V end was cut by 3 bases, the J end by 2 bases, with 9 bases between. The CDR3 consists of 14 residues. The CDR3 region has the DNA TGTGCCAGCAGTTATTTGCGGACCACAGATACGCAGTATTTT. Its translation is CASSYLRTTDTQYF.

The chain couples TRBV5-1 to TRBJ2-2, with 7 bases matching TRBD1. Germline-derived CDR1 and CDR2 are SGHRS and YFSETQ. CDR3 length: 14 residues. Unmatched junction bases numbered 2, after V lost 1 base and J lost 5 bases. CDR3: CASSLQGETGELFF. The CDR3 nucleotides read TGCGCCAGCAGCTTGCAGGGGGAGACCGGGGAGCTGTTTTTT. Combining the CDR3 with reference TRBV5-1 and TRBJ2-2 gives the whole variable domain KAGVTQTPRYLIKTRGQQVTLSCSPISGHRSVSWYQQTPGQGLQFLFEYFSETQRNKGNFPGRFSGRQFSNSRSEMNVSTLELGDSALYLCASSLQGETGELFFGEGSRLTVL.

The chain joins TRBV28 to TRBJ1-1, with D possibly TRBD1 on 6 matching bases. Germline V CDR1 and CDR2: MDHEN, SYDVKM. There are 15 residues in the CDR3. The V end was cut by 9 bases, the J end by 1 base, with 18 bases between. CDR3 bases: TGTGCCAGTCGGGGGGGCCAATTCAGGAACACTGAAGCTTTCTTT. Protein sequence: CASRGGQFRNTEAFF. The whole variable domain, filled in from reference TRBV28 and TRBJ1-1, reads DVKVTQSSRYLVKRTGEKVFLECVQDMDHENMFWYRQDPGLGLRLIYFSYDVKMKEKGDIPEGYSVSREKKERFSLILESASTNQTSMYLCASRGGQFRNTEAFFGQGTRLTVV.

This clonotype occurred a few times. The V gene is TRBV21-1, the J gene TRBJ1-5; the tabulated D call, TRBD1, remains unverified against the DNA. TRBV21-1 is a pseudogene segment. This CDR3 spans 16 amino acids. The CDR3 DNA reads TGTGCCAGCAGCAGCACCAGGGACAGTTGCAATCAGCCCCAGCATTTT. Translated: CASSSTRDSCNQPQHF.

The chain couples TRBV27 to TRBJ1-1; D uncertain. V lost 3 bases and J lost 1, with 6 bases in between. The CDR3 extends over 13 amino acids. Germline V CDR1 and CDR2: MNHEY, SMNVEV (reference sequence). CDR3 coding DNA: TGTGCCAGCAGTTTCTTCCCGAACACTGAAGCTTTCTTT. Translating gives CASSFFPNTEAFF.

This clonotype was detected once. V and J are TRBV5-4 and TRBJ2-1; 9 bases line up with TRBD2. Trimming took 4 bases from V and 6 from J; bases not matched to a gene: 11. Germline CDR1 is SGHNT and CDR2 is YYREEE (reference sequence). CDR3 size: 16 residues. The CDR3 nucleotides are TGTGCCAGCAGCCCCCGAGTCGGGACTAGCTTCAATGAGCAGTTCTTC. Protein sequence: CASSPRVGTSFNEQFF.

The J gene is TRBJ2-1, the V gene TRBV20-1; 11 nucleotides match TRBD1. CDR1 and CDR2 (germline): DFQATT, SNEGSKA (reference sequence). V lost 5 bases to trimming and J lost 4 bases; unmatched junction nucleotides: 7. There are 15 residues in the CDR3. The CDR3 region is CSALRDRGVYNEQFF. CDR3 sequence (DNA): TGCAGTGCTCTCCGGGACAGGGGGGTTTACAATGAGCAGTTCTTC.

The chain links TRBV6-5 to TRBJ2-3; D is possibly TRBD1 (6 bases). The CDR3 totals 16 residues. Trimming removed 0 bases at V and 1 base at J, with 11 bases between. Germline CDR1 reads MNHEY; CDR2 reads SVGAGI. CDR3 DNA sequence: TGTGCCAGCAGTTACTCGAGGGCAGGGGGCACAGATACGCAGTATTTT. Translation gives CASSYSRAGGTDTQYF.

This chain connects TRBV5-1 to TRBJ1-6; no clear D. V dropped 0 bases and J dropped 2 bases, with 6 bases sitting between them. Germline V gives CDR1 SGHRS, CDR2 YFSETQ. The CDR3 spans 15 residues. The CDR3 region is CASSLAQPYNSPLHF. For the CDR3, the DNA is TGCGCCAGCAGCTTGGCCCAGCCCTATAATTCACCCCTCCACTTT.

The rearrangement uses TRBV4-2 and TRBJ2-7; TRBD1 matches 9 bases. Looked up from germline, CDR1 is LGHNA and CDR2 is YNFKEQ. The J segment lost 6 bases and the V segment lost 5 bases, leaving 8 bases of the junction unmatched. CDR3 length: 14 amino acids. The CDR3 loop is CASSYRTGAAEQYF. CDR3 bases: TGTGCCAGCAGCTACCGGACAGGGGCGGCCGAGCAGTACTTC.

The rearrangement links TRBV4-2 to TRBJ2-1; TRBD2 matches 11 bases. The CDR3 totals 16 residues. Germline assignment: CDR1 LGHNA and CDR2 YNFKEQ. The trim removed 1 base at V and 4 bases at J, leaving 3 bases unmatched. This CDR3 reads CASSQGASGGYNEQFF. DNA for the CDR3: TGTGCCAGCAGCCAAGGGGCTAGCGGGGGGTACAATGAGCAGTTCTTC.

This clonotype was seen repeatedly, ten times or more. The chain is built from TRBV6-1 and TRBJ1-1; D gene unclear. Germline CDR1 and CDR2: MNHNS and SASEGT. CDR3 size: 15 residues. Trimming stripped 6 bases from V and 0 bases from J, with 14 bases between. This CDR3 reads CASRGRLGVNTEAFF. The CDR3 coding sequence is TGTGCCAGCAGGGGCAGGCTCGGGGTGAACACTGAAGCTTTCTTT.

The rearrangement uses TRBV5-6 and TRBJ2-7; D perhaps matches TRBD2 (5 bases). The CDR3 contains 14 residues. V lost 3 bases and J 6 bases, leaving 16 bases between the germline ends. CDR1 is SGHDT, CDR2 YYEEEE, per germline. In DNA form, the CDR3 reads TGTGCCAGCAGCTGGCGGAGACCCGGAGGCGAGCAGTACTTC. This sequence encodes CASSWRRPGGEQYF.

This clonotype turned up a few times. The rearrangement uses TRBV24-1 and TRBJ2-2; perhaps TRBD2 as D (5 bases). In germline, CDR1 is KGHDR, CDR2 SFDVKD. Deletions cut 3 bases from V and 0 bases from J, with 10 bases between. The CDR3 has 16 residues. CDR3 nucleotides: TGTGCCACCAGTGATACTAAACTAGCGAACACCGGGGAGCTGTTTTTT. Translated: CATSDTKLANTGELFF.

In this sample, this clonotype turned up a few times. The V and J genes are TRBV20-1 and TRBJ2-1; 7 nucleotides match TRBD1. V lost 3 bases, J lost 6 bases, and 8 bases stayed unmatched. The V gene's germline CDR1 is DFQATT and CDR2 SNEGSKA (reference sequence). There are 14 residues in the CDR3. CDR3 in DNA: TGCAGTGCTAGCGACAGGGTGAGGATCAATGAGCAGTTCTTC. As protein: CSASDRVRINEQFF.

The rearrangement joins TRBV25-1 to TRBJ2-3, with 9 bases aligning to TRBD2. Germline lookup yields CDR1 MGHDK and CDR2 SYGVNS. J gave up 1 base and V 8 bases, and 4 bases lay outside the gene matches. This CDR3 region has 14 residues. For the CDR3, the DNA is TGTGCCAGCGCGAGACTAGCGGGCACAGATACGCAGTATTTT. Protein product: CASARLAGTDTQYF.

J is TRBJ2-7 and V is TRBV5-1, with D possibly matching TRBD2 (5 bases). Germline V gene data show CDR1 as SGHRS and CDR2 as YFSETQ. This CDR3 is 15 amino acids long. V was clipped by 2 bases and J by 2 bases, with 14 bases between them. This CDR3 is CASSLNSVGAYEQYF. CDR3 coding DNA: TGCGCCAGCAGCTTAAACTCGGTCGGGGCCTACGAGCAGTACTTC.

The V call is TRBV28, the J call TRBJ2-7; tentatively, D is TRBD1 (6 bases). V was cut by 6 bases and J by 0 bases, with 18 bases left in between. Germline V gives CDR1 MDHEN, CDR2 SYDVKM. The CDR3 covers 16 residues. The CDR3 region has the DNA TGTGCCAGCAGCCCCGCCAGGGGAATCTCCTCCTACGAGCAGTACTTC. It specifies CASSPARGISSYEQYF.